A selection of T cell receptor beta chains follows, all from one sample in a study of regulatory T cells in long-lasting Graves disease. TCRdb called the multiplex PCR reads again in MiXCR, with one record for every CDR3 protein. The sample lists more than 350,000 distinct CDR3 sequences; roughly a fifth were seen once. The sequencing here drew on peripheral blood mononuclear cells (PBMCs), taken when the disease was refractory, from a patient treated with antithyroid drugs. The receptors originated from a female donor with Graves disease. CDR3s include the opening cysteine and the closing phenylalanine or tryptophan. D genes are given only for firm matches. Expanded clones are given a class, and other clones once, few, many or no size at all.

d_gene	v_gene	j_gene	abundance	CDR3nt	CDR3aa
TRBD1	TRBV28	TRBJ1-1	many	TGTGCCAGCAGTTCACCAGGACAGGCGAACACTGAAGCTTTCTTT	CASSSPGQANTEAFF
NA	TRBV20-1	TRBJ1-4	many	TGCAGTGCTAGAGTTGCAGACGGAAAACTGTTTTTT	CSARVADGKLFF
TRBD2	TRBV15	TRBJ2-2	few	TGTGCCACCAGCAGATTTTCGGGACTAGCGGGAGCCATGGGTGGGGAGCTGTTTTTT	CATSRFSGLAGAMGGELFF
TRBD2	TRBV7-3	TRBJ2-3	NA	TGTGCCAGCAGCCCAAAGGGACTAGCGGGATCCCATACGCAGTATTTT	CASSPKGLAGSHTQYF
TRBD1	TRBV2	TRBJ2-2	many	TGTGCCAGCAGTCGACAGGGATCAGCCGGGGAGCTGTTTTTT	CASSRQGSAGELFF
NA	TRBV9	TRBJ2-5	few	TGTGCCAGCAGCGTAGACGGGACCCAGTACTTC	CASSVDGTQYF
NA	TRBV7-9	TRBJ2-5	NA	TGTGCCAGCAGCGAGTGGAGGGCCGGGGAGACCCAGTACTTC	CASSEWRAGETQYF
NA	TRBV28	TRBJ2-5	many	TGTGCCAGCAGTTTTCGGTCCCCCGGGGAGACCCAGTACTTC	CASSFRSPGETQYF
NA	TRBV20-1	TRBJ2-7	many	TGCAGTGCTAGAGTCGGAGGGTACGAGCAGTACTTC	CSARVGGYEQYF
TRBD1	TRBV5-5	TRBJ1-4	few	TGTGCCAGCAGCCCTCCGGGACAGGGCATGAATAAGTTGTTTTTT	CASSPPGQGMNKLFF
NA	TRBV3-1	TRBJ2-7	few	TGTGCCAGCAGCTCCCTTGGACAGTCCGACTACGAGCAGTACTTC	CASSSLGQSDYEQYF
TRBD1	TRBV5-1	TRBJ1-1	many	TGCGCCAGCAGCCTTAGGACAGGGCTTCGGCGCACTGAAGCTTTCTTT	CASSLRTGLRRTEAFF
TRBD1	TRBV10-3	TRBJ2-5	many	TGTGCCATCAGTGGGGCGGCCCAGCGCACCCCCACAGGGGGGGAGACCCAGTACTTC	CAISGAAQRTPTGGETQYF
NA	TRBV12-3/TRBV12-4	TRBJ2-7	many	TGTGCCAGCAGTTACGGGAACGAGCAGTACTTC	CASSYGNEQYF
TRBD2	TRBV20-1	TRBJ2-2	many	TGCAGTGCTCCTGGTGGCGGGAGGAACACCGGGGAGCTGTTTTTT	CSAPGGGRNTGELFF
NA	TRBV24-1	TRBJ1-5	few	TGTGCCACCAGTTCTGCGGGGAGCAATCAGCCCCAGCATTTT	CATSSAGSNQPQHF
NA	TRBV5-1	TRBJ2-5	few	TGCGCCAGTGGAGAGGACCAAGAGACCCAGTACTTC	CASGEDQETQYF
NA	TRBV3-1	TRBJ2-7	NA	TGTGCCAGCAGCCAAGGAGGCGGATACTACGAGCAGTACTTC	CASSQGGGYYEQYF
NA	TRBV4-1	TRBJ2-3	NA	TGCGCCAGCAGCCCTAGGTTGTCTAGCACAGATACGCAGTATTTT	CASSPRLSSTDTQYF
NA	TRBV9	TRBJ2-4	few	TGTGCCAGCAGCGTAGACGACATTCAGTACTTC	CASSVDDIQYF
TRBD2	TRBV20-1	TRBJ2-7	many	TGCAGTGCTAGATCGACTAGCGGGTTCACCTACGAGCAGTACTTC	CSARSTSGFTYEQYF
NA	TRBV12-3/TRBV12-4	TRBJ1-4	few	TGTGCCAGCAGTTTAGGGACAACTAATGAAAAACTGTTTTTT	CASSLGTTNEKLFF
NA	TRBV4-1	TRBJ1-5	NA	TGCGCCAGCAGCCAGATGGGAATAAATCAGCCCCAGCATTTT	CASSQMGINQPQHF
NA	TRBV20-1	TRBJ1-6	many	TGCAGTGTGGGGGGGCCGGTAAATTCACCCCTCCACTTT	CSVGGPVNSPLHF